The T cell receptor (beta chain) under discussion was sequenced for a study of vaccination and CD4 T cells after COVID-19 (dated by TCRdb to between 2021 and 2023). About the investigation overall: In the convalescent cohort there were six males and four females, among whom were two Hispanic individuals, seven Caucasians, two Asians and one multiracial person. Each participant got two doses of either the Pfizer-BioNTech BNT162b2 vaccine (n=8) or the Moderna mRNA-1273 vaccine (n=2). Post-COVID blood samples from convalescent patients were collected a median of around 100 days after diagnosis, with a range of roughly 35 to 170 days. The time from the second vaccine dose to post-vaccine blood sampling had a median of roughly 79 days and ranged from roughly 13 to 241 days. The cultures were stimulated with overlapping spike peptide pools from SARS-CoV-2 and from the common cold coronaviruses HCoV-NL63, HCoV-OC43 and HCoV-229E. As controls, cultures received a CEFX viral epitope pool (the positive control), an HIV-1 Nef peptide pool (the negative control), or no peptide at all. In under twelve COVID-19 convalescent patients and several infection-naive healthy vaccine recipients, researchers compared the spike-specific CD4+ TCR repertoire from before mRNA vaccination with the repertoire from after. An earlier paper using these donors assessed, at the TCR clonotype level, memory CD4+ T cell crossreactivity between SARS-CoV-2 and common cold coronavirus spike proteins.

The library was generated by PCR. At the Johns Hopkins FTIC core, DNA from the cultured CD4+ T cells underwent TCR sequencing with the Oncomine TCR Beta short-read assay. The QIAamp micro DNA kit was used to extract genomic DNA from the cultured CD4+ T cells. Oncomine TCR Beta libraries from cultured CD4+ T cells were pooled using unique dual indexes and sequenced on an Illumina iSeq 100. As for the original processing: Non-productive sequences were filtered out, and CDR3s that did not start with C, did not end with F or W, or were shorter than 7 amino acids were discarded. Antigen-specific clonotypes were identified using the MANAFEST web application through comparison of peptide-stimulated wells with reference and other culture wells. Positive clones required FDR below 0.05, an odds ratio above 5, and productive frequency above 0.1% in at least two of three replicate wells. A clonotype counted as cross-reactive if it showed significant expansion both in the SARS-CoV-2 spike wells and in at least one common cold coronavirus spike condition. Using R version 3.6.1, CDR3 homology was evaluated through Levenshtein distances (stringdist) along with unrooted phylogenetic trees (ape). The public reads were reprocessed in TCRdb via fastp at Q25 and MiXCR, keeping in-frame beta chains. Each entry merges the rows of one CDR3 protein and shows their most common DNA and genes. The V and J calls come from TCRdb's annotation, not from the publication. This sample comprises about 6,700 distinct CDR3 sequences, around a third of them detected only once. The ten largest clones take up over 15% of the sample.

The CDR3 sequence holds 15 residues, the cysteine and phenylalanine included. Only the CDR3 DNA is retained, 45 bases long and in frame from the first base. V gives up 3 bases and J gives up 3 bases, and the segment between their germline ends measures 13 bases. The germline V gene (reference sequence) gives CDR1 as LNHDA and CDR2 as SQIVND. What this sample's treatment or condition label stands for: roughly ten-day PBMC culture with coronavirus spike peptide pools or control peptides (ViraFEST assay). CD4+ T cells from unexposed donors were collected before the COVID-19 pandemic (2011-2018). To expand antigen-specific T cells with peptide pools and then pick out the expanded clonotypes through TCR sequencing, the study relied on the ViraFEST assay. PBMCs were cultured at around 2 million per well in IMDM supplemented with approximately 4.7% human AB serum and 9.5 to 10 IU/ml IL-2, with approximately 11 ug/ml peptide pools added. Half of the culture medium was replaced with fresh IL-2-containing medium on days 3 and 7. CD4+ T cells were isolated after about nine days of culture through negative selection using the EasySep CD4+ T cell isolation kit. As far as cell numbers permitted, CD4+ T cells from unexposed donors were tested for reactivity against SARS-CoV-2 S and N as well as four spike pools from common cold coronaviruses. Ficoll-Paque Plus gradient centrifugation was used to isolate PBMCs from whole blood, and the isolated PBMCs were then either used fresh or cryopreserved at -140C. In general, triplicate wells were set up for every culture condition. Leukapheresis product for the unexposed donors was bought commercially.

Overall results and qualifications from the work: In convalescent patients, nearly all vaccine-specific clones (304 of 307) were found to be mono-reactive for SARS-CoV-2 spike rather than cross-reactive with common cold coronaviruses. Relatively few convalescent patients were included in the study, and early timepoints after natural infection were not analyzed. Among the post-vaccine SARS-CoV-2-reactive clones in convalescent patients, a median 86.3% showed up only after vaccination, which suggests vaccine-specific priming. Although the median number of SARS-CoV-2-reactive clonotypes went up from around 20 after infection to 38 after vaccination, the increase was not significant.

Remarks on this clonotype: Which antigen it targets is not known. No much larger clonotype is one base removed from it; base qualities were not supplied.

This receptor was obtained from a human donor in good health. Sample: CD4+ T cells from blood, cultured in vitro. This receptor chain uses TRBV19 and TRBJ2-3, and the D gene may be TRBD2, 6 bases matching. The DNA reads TGTGCCAGTAGTATTTCGTTCCGGGAGACAGATACGCAGTATTTT. It codes for CASSISFRETDTQYF.